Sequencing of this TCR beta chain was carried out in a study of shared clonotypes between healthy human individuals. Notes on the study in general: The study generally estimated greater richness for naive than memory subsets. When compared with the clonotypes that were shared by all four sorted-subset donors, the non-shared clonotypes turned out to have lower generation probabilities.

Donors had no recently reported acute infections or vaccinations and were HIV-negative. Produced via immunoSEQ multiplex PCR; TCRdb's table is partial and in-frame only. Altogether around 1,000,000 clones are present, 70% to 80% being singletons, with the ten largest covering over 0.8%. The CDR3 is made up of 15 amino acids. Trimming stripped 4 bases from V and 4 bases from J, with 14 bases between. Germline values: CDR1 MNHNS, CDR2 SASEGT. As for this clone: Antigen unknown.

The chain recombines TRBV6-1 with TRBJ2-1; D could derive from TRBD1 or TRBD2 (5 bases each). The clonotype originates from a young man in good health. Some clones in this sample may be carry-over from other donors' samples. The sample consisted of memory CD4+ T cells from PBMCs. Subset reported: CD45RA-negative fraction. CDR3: CASSGPGTLYNEQFF. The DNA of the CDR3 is TGTGCCAGCAGTGGCCCCGGGACCCTTTACAATGAGCAGTTCTTC.